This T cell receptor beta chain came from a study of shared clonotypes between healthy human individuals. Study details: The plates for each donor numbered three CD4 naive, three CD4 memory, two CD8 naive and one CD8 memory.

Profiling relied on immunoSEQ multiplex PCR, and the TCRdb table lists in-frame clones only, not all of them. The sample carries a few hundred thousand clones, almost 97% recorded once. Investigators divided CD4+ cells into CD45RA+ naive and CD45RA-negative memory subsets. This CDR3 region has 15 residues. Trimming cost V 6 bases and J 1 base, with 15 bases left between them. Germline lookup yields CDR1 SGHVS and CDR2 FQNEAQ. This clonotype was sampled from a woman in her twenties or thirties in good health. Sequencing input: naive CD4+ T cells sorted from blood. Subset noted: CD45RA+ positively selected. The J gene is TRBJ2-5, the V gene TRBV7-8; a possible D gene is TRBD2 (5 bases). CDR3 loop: CASSSRWELQETQYF. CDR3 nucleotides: TGTGCCAGCAGTAGTAGGTGGGAGCTCCAAGAGACCCAGTACTTC.